This TCR beta chain was retrieved from a study of spatial heterogeneity in lung cancer. Time point denoted: blood at routine non-recurrence follow-up after resection. Unsorted whole RNA from tumor, nontumor lung or frozen PBMC underwent sequencing. Findings and limits, study-wide: Compared with follow-up, resection was when ubiquitous expanded tumor TCRs appeared in blood more.

In this sample, this clonotype turned up many times. Its antigen is still unknown. Trimming removed 1 base from V and 2 bases from J; junction bases left unmatched: 1. Per germline, CDR1 LGHNA and CDR2 YNFKEQ. The CDR3 extends over 15 amino acids. TCRdb re-called the 5' RACE reads through MiXCR, storing one row per CDR3 protein. The sample shows more than 25,000 distinct CDR3 sequences, approximately 6% of them seen only once. Source: PBMCs, taken at follow-up. The sequence was collected from a male donor with early-stage non-small cell lung cancer. The rearrangement uses TRBV4-2 and TRBJ2-3, with 9 positions matching TRBD2. The CDR3 coding sequence is TGTGCCAGCAGCCAAGGACTAGCGGCCACAGATACGCAGTATTTT. It yields the protein CASSQGLAATDTQYF.